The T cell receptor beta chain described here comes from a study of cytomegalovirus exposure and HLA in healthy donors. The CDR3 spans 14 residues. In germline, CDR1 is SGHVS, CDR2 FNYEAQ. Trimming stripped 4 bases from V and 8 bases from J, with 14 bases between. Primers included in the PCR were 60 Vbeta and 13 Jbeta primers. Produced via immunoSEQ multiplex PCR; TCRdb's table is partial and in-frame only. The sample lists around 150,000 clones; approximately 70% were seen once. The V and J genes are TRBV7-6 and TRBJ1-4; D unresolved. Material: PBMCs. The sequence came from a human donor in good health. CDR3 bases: TGTGCCAGCAGCTCAGACGTGGGAGGGGAAAAACTGTTTTTT. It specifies CASSSDVGGEKLFF. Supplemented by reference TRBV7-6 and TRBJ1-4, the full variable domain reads GAGVSQSPRYKVTKRGQDVALRCDPISGHVSLYWYRQALGQGPEFLTYFNYEAQQDKSGLPNDRFSAERPEGSISTLTIQRTEQRDSAMYRCASSSDVGGEKLFFGSGTQLSVL.